A single sample is the source of the 2 T cell receptor beta chains below, sequenced in a study of T cell repertoires in cytomegalovirus infection. Each CDR3 protein is one row after TCRdb ran MiXCR on the reads. The data hold fewer than 200,000 distinct CDR3 sequences, with approximately 19% observed a single time. Material for sequencing was PBMCs. The receptors derive from a human donor in good health (CMV status not recorded). Some clones in this sample may be carry-over from other donors' samples.

This clonotype was detected many times. The chain recombines TRBV7-2 with TRBJ1-6; 7 positions agree with TRBD1. CDR3 length: 13 amino acids. J lost 11 bases, V lost 4 bases, and 5 bases had no gene match. Germline-derived CDR1 and CDR2 are SGHTA and FQGNSA. The CDR3 DNA reads TGTGCCAGCAGCTCAGACAGGGTGGCACCCCTCCACTTT. Translating gives CASSSDRVAPLHF.

This chain links TRBV20-1 with TRBJ2-1; 7 positions agree with TRBD2. Trimming cost V 2 bases and J 5 bases; bases outside gene matches: 12. Germline lookup yields CDR1 DFQATT and CDR2 SNEGSKA (reference sequence). CDR3 length: 16 amino acids. The CDR3 DNA reads TGCAGTGCTAGAACCTCGGGAGGATGGAAGAACAATGAGCAGTTCTTC. Residues: CSARTSGGWKNNEQFF.